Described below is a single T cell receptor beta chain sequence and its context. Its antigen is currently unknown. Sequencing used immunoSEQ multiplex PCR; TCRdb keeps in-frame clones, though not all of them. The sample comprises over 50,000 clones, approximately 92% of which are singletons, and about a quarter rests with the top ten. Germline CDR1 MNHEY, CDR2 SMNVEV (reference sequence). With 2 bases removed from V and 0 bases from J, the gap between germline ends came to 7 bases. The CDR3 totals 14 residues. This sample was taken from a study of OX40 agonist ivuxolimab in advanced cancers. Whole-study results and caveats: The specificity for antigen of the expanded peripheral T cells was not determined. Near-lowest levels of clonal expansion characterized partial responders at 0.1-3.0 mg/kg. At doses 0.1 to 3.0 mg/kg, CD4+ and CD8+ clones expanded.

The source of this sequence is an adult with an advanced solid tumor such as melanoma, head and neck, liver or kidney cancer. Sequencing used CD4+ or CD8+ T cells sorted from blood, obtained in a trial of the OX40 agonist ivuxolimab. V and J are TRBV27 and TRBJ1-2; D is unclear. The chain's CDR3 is CASSLSGANYGYTF. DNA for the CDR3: TGTGCCAGCAGTTTAAGCGGGGCTAACTATGGCTACACCTTC.